This TCR beta chain was obtained from a study of blood T cell repertoires in COVID-19. Looking at the study overall: There were acute and convalescent COVID-19 samples, and they came from the United States, Italy and Spain. Sources were T cells, B-cell-depleted T cells, or PBMCs; the material itself was cDNA or gDNA.

How the authors handled the data: Nucleated cell counts were estimated from reference gene primer amplification. Only in-frame clones appear in the TCRdb table, and some are missing; sequencing was by immunoSEQ multiplex PCR. Clone size and V and J calls were adopted from that table, with D and trimming inferred from the DNA. In the table there are about 100,000 clones, 75% to 90% of which are singletons. The sequenced sample was peripheral blood. This TCR came from a man in his fifties or sixties with acute or convalescent COVID-19.

The CDR3 loop is CATGQSRRGNTIYF. Written as DNA, the CDR3 is TGTGCCACGGGACAGAGCCGCAGAGGAAACACCATATATTTT. The V gene is TRBV19, the J gene TRBJ1-3; 7 bases map to TRBD1. The V gene end was trimmed by 10 bases and the J gene end by 4 bases; junction bases not matched to a gene: 10. Germline CDR1 LNHDA, CDR2 SQIVND (reference sequence). The CDR3 has 14 residues.